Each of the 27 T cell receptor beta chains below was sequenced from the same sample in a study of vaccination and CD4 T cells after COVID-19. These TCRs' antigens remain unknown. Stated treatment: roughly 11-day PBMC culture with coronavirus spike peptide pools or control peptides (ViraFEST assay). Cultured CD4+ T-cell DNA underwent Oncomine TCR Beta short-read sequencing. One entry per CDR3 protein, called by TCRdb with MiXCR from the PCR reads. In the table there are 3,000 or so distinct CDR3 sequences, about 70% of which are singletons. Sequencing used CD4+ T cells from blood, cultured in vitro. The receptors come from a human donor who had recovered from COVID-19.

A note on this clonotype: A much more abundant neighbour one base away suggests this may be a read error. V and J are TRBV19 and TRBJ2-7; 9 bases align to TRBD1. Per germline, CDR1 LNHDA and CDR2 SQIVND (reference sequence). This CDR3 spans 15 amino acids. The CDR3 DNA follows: TGTGCCAGTGCCCCGGGGGACAGGGCCCCCTACGAGCAGTGCTTC. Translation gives CASAPGDRAPYEQCF.

DNA for the CDR3: TGTGCCAGCAGTGTGCTTTGGGGGAACACTGAAGCTTTCTTT. It codes for CASSVLWGNTEAFF. The V gene is TRBV2, the J gene TRBJ1-1; D not certain. The germline V and J ends were trimmed by 4 bases and 1 base, with 10 bases remaining between them. From germline, CDR1 is SNHLY and CDR2 FYNNEI. This CDR3 is built from 14 residues.

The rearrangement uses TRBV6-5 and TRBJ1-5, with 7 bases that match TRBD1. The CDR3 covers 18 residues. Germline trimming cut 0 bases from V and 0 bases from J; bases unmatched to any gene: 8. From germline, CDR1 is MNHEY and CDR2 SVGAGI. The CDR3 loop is CASSYSGPGQYSNQPQHF. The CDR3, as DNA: TGTGCCAGCAGTTACTCTGGCCCGGGACAGTATAGCAATCAGCCCCAGCATTTT.

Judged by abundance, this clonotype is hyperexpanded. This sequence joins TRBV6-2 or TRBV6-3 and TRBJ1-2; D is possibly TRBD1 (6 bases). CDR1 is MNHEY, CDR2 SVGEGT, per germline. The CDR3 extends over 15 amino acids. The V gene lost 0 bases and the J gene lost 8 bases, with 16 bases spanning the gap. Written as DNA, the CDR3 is TGTGCCAGCAGTTACTCGAGGGGGAGTCTATACGGCTACACCTTC. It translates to CASSYSRGSLYGYTF.

CDR3: CASSTGGRLFSRNTEAFF. CDR3 DNA: TGTGCCAGCAGCACAGGGGGCAGATTATTTTCACGGAACACTGAAGCTTTCTTT. This chain connects TRBV7-9 to TRBJ1-1; 9 bases line up with TRBD1. Germline lookup yields CDR1 SEHNR and CDR2 FQNEAQ (reference sequence). The CDR3 runs 18 residues. V trimming: 5 bases; J trimming: 1 base; junction bases outside the gene matches: 14.

CDR3 DNA sequence: TGCAGTGCCCCTGCCTCGGGGCTTGCTGGAAACACCATATATTTT. Its translation is CSAPASGLAGNTIYF. The chain links TRBV20-1 to TRBJ1-3, with a weak D call TRBD1 (5 bases). V was cut by 6 bases and J by 2 bases, with 17 bases left in between. This CDR3 has 15 amino acids. Germline lookup yields CDR1 DFQATT and CDR2 SNEGSKA (reference sequence).

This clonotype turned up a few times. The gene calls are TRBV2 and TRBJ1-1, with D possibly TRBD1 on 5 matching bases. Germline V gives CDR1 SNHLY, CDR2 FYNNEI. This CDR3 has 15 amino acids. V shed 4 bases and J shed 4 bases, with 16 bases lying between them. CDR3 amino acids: CASSARVQAATEAFF. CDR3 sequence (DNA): TGTGCCAGCAGTGCCAGGGTTCAGGCGGCCACTGAAGCTTTCTTT. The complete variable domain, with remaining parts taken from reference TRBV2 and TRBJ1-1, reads EPEVTQTPSHQVTQMGQEVILRCVPISNHLYFYWYRQILGQKVEFLVSFYNNEISEKSEIFDDQFSVERPDGSNFTLKIRSTKLEDSAMYFCASSARVQAATEAFFGQGTRLTVV.

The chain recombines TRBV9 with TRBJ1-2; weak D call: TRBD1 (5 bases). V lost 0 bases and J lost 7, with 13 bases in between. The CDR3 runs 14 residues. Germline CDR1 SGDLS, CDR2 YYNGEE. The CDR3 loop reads CASSVEVGGGGYTF. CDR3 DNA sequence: TGTGCCAGCAGCGTAGAGGTTGGGGGGGGTGGCTACACCTTC.

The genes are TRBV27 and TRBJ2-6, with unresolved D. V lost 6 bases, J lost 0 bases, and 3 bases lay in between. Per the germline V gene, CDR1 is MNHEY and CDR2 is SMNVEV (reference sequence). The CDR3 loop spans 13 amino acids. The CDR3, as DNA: TGTGCCAGCAGGAACTCTGGGGCCAACGTCCTGACTTTC. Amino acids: CASRNSGANVLTF.

CDR3 sequence: CASRRTDMNTEAFF. In DNA, the CDR3 is TGTGCCAGCAGGAGGACGGACATGAACACTGAAGCTTTCTTT. The chain recombines TRBV6-1 with TRBJ1-1; D is perhaps TRBD1 (5 bases). Germline V gives CDR1 MNHNS, CDR2 SASEGT. V was pared by 6 bases and J by 0 bases, with 11 bases between. The CDR3 runs 14 residues.

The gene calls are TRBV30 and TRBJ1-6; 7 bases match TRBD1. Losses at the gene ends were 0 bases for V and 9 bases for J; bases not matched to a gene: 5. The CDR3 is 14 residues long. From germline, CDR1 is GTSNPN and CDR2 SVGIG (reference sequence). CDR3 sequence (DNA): TGTGCCTGGAGTGTCGACAGGGAATTTTCACCCCTCCACTTT. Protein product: CAWSVDREFSPLHF.

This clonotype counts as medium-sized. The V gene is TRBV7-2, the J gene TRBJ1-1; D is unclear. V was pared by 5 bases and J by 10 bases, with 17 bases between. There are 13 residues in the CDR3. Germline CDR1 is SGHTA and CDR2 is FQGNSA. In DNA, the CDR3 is TGTGCCAGCAGCCCAAGAGGAGGGCTCGGAGCTTTCTTT. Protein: CASSPRGGLGAFF.

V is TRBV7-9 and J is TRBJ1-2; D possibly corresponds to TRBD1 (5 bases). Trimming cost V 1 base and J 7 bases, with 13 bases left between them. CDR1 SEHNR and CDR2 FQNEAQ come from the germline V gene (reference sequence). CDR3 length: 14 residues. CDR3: CASSLERGAVGYTF. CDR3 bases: TGTGCCAGCAGCTTAGAGAGGGGCGCGGTTGGCTACACCTTC.

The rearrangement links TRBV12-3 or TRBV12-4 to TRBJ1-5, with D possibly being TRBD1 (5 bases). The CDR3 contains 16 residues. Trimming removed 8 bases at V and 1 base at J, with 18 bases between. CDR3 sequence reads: CASVLGSGGSNQPQHF. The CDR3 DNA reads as TGTGCCAGCGTACTGGGAAGCGGGGGAAGCAATCAGCCCCAGCATTTT.

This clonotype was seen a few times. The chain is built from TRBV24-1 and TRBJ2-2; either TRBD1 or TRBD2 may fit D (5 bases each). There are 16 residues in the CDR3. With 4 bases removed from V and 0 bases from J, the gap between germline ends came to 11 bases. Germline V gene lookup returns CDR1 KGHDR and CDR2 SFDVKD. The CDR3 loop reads CATSDLGGPNTGELFF. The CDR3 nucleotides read TGTGCCACCAGTGACCTTGGGGGACCGAACACCGGGGAGCTGTTTTTT.

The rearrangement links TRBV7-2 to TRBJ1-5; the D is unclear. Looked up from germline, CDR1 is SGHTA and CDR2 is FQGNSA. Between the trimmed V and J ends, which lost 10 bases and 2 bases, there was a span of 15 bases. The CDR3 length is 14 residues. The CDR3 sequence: CATQPERGNQPQHF. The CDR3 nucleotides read TGTGCCACACAACCGGAGAGAGGCAATCAGCCCCAGCATTTT.

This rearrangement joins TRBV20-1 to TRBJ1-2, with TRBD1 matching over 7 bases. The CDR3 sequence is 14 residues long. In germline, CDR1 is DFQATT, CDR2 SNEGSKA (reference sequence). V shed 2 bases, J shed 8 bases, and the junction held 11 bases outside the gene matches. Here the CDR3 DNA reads TGCAGTGCTAGACCAGACAGGGAGAGGTCGGGCTACACCTTC. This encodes CSARPDRERSGYTF.

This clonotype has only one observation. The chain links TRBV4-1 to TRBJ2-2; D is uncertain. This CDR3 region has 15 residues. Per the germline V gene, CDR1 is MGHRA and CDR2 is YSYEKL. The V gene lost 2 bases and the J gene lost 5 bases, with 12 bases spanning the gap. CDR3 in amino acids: CASSQRGVATGELFF. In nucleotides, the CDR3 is TGCGCCAGCAGCCAACGAGGAGTCGCTACCGGGGAGCTGTTTTTT.

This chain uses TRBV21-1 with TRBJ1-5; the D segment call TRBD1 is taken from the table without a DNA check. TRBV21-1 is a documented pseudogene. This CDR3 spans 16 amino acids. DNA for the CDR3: TGTGCCAGCAGCAACGGGAATCCAGGCAGCAATCAGCCCCAGCATTTT. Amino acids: CASSNGNPGSNQPQHF.

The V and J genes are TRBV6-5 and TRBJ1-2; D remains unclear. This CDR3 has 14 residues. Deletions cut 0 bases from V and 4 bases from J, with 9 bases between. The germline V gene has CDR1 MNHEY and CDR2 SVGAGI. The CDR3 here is CASSYSGRGYGYTF. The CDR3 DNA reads TGTGCCAGCAGTTACTCCGGTCGGGGCTATGGCTACACCTTC.

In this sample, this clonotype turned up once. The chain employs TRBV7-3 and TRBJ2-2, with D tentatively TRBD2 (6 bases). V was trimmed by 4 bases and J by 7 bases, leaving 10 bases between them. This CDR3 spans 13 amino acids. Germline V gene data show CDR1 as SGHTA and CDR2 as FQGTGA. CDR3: CASSSGAGGELFF. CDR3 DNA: TGTGCCAGCAGCTCCGGAGCGGGCGGGGAGCTGTTTTTT.

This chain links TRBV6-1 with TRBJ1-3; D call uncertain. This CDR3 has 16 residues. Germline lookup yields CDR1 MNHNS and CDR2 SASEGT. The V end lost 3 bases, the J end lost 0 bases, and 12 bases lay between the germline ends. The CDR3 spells CASSDSLANSGNTIYF. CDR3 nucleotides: TGTGCCAGCAGTGACTCCTTGGCTAACTCTGGAAACACCATATATTTT.

The CDR3 is CASSVGRTDTQYF. CDR3 nucleotides: TGTGCCAGCAGTGTGGGGCGCACAGATACGCAGTATTTT. The chain is built from TRBV2 and TRBJ2-3, with a weak D call TRBD1 (5 bases). V gave up 4 bases and J gave up 1 base, with 6 bases separating them. CDR1 SNHLY and CDR2 FYNNEI come from the germline V gene. CDR3 length equals 13 residues.

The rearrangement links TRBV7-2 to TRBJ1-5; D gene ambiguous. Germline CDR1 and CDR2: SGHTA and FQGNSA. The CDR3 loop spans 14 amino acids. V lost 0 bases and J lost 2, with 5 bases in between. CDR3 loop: CASSLAQRNQPQHF. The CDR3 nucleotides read TGTGCCAGCAGCTTAGCGCAACGCAATCAGCCCCAGCATTTT.

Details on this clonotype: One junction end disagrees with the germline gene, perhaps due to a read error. The CDR3 region is CASSLSAVNTEASF. In nucleotides, the CDR3 is TGTGCCAGCAGTTTATCGGCGGTGAACACTGAAGCTTCCTTT. The J gene is TRBJ1-1, the V gene TRBV12-3 or TRBV12-4; D gene uncertain. CDR3 length: 14 residues.

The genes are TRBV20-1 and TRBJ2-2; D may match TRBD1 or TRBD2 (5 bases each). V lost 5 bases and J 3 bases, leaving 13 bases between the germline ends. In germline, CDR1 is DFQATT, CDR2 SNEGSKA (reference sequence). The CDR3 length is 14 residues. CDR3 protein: CSASGTAYTGELFF. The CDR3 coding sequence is TGCAGTGCTTCCGGGACGGCCTACACCGGGGAGCTGTTTTTT.

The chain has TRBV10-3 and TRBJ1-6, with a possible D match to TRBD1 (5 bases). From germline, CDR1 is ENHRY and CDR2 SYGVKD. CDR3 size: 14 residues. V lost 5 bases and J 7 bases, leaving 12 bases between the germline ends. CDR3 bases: TGTGCCATCAGTCCGGGACGAATAAATTCACCCCTCCACTTT. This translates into CAISPGRINSPLHF.